This T cell receptor (beta chain) derives from a study of blood T cell repertoires in COVID-19. Study-wide background: T cells, B-cell-depleted T cells, or PBMCs supplied cDNA or gDNA.

The CDR3 has 14 amino acids. Germline CDR1 SNHLY, CDR2 FYNNEI. Trimming removed 8 bases from V and 5 bases from J; junction bases left unmatched: 10. Repertoires were generated with immunoSEQ multiplex PCR, while TCRdb's copy carries only in-frame clones and drops some. In the table there are 210,000 or so clones, 80% of which are singletons. This clonotype was sampled from a woman in her forties with acute COVID-19. The sample was PBMCs or T cells enriched from blood (not recorded which). The genes are TRBV2 and TRBJ2-7, with 9 bases identical to TRBD1. The CDR3: CASPTGTGFHEQYF. CDR3 nucleotides: TGTGCCAGCCCCACCGGGACAGGGTTCCACGAGCAGTACTTC.